The rows below give T cell receptor beta chains drawn from one sample of a study of blood T cell repertoires in COVID-19. Method: immunoSEQ multiplex PCR; TCRdb's copy keeps in-frame clones and lacks some. Of approximately 65,000 clones in the sample, about nine tenths are singletons; the top ten hold approximately 0.56%. Sequenced material: peripheral blood. Source of these receptors: a man aged 45 to 65 with COVID-19, enrolled during active disease. Each CDR3 is given with its conserved first and last residue. Fields, in order: J gene, V gene, D gene, CDR3 protein, CDR3 DNA. D genes are given only for firm matches.

>TRBJ2-3|TRBV11-2|NA
CASSWGQTTSTDTQYF
TGTGCCAGCAGCTGGGGACAAACAACTAGCACAGATACGCAGTATTTT
>TRBJ2-3|TRBV5-1|TRBD2
CASSLSGRSTDTQYF
TGCGCCAGCAGCTTGAGCGGGAGGAGCACAGATACGCAGTATTTT
>TRBJ2-5|TRBV6-2/TRBV6-3|NA
CASSRQGWETQYF
TGTGCCAGCAGCCGCCAGGGGTGGGAGACCCAGTACTTC
>TRBJ1-2|TRBV20-1|NA
CSAHRNYGYTF
TGCAGTGCTCACAGGAACTATGGCTACACCTTC
>TRBJ2-3|TRBV7-7|TRBD1
CASSWGQGAEDTQYF
TGTGCTAGCAGCTGGGGACAGGGGGCTGAAGATACGCAGTATTTT
>TRBJ2-3|TRBV30|NA
CAWSGLGVTQYF
TGTGCCTGGAGTGGACTCGGGGTTACGCAGTATTTT
>TRBJ2-5|TRBV5-1|TRBD2
CASSSPEGGETQYF
TGCGCCAGCAGCTCCCCTGAGGGAGGGGAGACCCAGTACTTC
>TRBJ1-1|TRBV29-1|NA
CSATVVKGPAEAFF
TGCAGCGCCACTGTCGTAAAGGGGCCGGCTGAAGCTTTCTTT
>TRBJ1-2|TRBV7-2|TRBD1
CASSISAGQGNGYTF
TGTGCCAGCAGCATTAGCGCCGGACAGGGTAATGGCTACACCTTC
>TRBJ2-1|TRBV20-1|TRBD2
CSASRGLAGNSYNEQFF
TGCAGTGCTAGTCGTGGGTTAGCGGGCAACTCCTACAATGAGCAGTTCTTC
>TRBJ1-5|TRBV19|TRBD1
CASSLSGTGNQPQHF
TGTGCCAGTAGTCTATCCGGGACAGGCAATCAGCCCCAGCATTTT
>TRBJ2-1|TRBV5-1|TRBD2
CASSLFRLATDEQFF
TGCGCCAGCAGCTTGTTTCGACTAGCGACGGATGAGCAGTTCTTC
>TRBJ2-2|TRBV14|TRBD1
CASSQERGQVGTGELFF
TGTGCCAGCAGCCAAGAGAGGGGACAGGTCGGCACCGGGGAGCTGTTTTTT